The T cell receptor (beta chain) under discussion was sequenced for a study of patients and donors after allogeneic stem cell transplantation. In TCRdb, the RT-PCR reads were re-called with MiXCR into one record per CDR3 protein. The sample yields 900,000 to 1,000,000 distinct CDR3 sequences, roughly 17% seen once. The germline V and J ends were trimmed by 2 bases and 6 bases, with 15 bases remaining between them. CDR3 length: 15 amino acids. This clonotype originated in a human donor who was either an allogeneic HSCT recipient or a stem cell or donor lymphocyte infusion donor (not recorded which). It is not recorded whose cells these are; they may come from a transplant donor. Material: blood, either unsorted or a sorted T cell fraction (not recorded which). The chain recombines TRBV12-3 or TRBV12-4 with TRBJ2-3, with D perhaps matching TRBD1 or TRBD2 (6 bases each). For the CDR3, the DNA is TGTGCCAGCAGTTTACGGGGGCTCGAGAGGGATACGCAGTATTTT. It encodes CASSLRGLERDTQYF.